This T cell receptor beta chain was recovered during a study of OX40 agonist ivuxolimab in advanced cancers. Study as a whole: Patients were treated with intravenous ivuxolimab, dosed at 0.01 to 10 mg/kg and infused every 2 weeks. Study-level points and caveats: Expanded clones were, on average, more numerous among CD8+ T cells than CD4+.

TCRdb's copy holds only in-frame clones and misses some; the assay was immunoSEQ multiplex PCR. The sample lists around 90,000 clones; around nine tenths were seen once. The V end lost 2 bases, the J end lost 5 bases, and 7 bases lay between the germline ends. In germline, CDR1 is SGHRS, CDR2 YFSETQ. This CDR3 comprises 13 residues. With respect to this clone: Its cognate antigen is unknown.

The receptor was derived from an adult with an advanced solid tumor such as melanoma, head and neck, liver or kidney cancer. The specimen comprised CD4+ or CD8+ T cells sorted from blood, sampled in a trial of the OX40 agonist ivuxolimab. The V gene is TRBV5-1, the J gene TRBJ2-2; D gene ambiguous. CDR3 amino acids: CASSFLGTGELFF. The DNA for the CDR3 is TGCGCCAGCAGCTTTTTAGGTACCGGGGAGCTGTTTTTT.